This entry is about one T cell receptor (beta chain). Its antigen is currently unknown. The CDR3 extends over 16 amino acids. With 2 bases removed from V and 3 bases from J, the gap between germline ends came to 13 bases. CDR1 and CDR2 (germline): MGHRA, YSYEKL. A multiplex PCR was run with 60 Vbeta primers and 13 Jbeta primers. Libraries were prepared by immunoSEQ multiplex PCR; TCRdb keeps only in-frame clonotypes and omits some of them. The data show roughly 140,000 clones, around four fifths seen once. The data were obtained in a study of cytomegalovirus exposure and HLA in healthy donors. Study outcomes and limitations: Listed as cytomegalovirus-associated were 150 to 200 TCR beta chains. Specificity for CMV antigens was confirmed in vitro for a few of the CMV-associated chains. Presence/absence analyses rested on an assumption that sequencing depth was roughly uniform across donors.

The sample comprised PBMCs. This sequence was found in a man in his thirties or forties in good health and CMV-seronegative. The chain uses TRBV4-1 and TRBJ1-4; no definite D call. The chain's CDR3 is CASSQQAAGSNEKLFF. In nucleotides, the CDR3 is TGCGCCAGCAGCCAACAAGCGGCAGGATCTAATGAAAAACTGTTTTTT.